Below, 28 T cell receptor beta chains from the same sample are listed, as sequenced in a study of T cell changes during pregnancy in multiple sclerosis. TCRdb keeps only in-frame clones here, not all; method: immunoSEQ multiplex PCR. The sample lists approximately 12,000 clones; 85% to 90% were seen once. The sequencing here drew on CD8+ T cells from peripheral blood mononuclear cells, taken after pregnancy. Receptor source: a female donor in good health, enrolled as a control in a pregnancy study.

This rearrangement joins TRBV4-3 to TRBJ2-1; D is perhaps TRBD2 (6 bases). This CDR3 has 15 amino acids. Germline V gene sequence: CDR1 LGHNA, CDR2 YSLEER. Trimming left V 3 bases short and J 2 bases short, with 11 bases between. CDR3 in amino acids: CASSQALAAYNEQFF. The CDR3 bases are TGCGCCAGCAGCCAGGCCTTAGCGGCCTACAATGAGCAGTTCTTC.

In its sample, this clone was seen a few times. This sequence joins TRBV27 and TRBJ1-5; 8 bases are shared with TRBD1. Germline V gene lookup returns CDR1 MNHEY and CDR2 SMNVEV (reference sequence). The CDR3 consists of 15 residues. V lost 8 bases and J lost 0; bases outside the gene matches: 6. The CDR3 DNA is TGTGCCAGCCGTCTCGGGACAGGTAGCAATCAGCCCCAGCATTTT. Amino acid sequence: CASRLGTGSNQPQHF.

This CDR3 is CSAGGTVSYTF. The DNA of the CDR3 is TGCAGTGCCGGTGGGACAGTAAGCTACACCTTC. V gene TRBV20-1 combines with J gene TRBJ1-2; TRBD1 agrees at 7 bases. The CDR3 spans 11 residues. From germline, CDR1 is DFQATT and CDR2 SNEGSKA (reference sequence). Trimming took 6 bases from V and 9 from J; bases not matched to a gene: 7.

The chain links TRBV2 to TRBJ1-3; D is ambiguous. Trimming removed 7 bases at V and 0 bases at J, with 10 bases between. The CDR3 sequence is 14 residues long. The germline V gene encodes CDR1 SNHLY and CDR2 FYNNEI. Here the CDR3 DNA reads TGTGCCAGCAAGGTGGAGAGCTCTGGAAACACCATATATTTT. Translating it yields CASKVESSGNTIYF.

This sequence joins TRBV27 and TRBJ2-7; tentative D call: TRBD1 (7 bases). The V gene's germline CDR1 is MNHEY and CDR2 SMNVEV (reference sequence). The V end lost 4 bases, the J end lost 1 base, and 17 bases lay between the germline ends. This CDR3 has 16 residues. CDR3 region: CASSWSGAGGSYEQYF. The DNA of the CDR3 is TGTGCCAGCAGTTGGTCGGGGGCAGGGGGTTCCTACGAGCAGTACTTC.

The CDR3 sequence is CASSGRTRHYEQYF. DNA of the CDR3: TGTGCCAGCAGTGGGCGGACTAGGCACTACGAGCAGTACTTC. This chain connects TRBV25-1 to TRBJ2-7, with 7 bases aligning to TRBD2. The germline V gene encodes CDR1 MGHDK and CDR2 SYGVNS. This CDR3 is 14 amino acids long. J lost 3 bases, V lost 4 bases, and 6 bases had no gene match.

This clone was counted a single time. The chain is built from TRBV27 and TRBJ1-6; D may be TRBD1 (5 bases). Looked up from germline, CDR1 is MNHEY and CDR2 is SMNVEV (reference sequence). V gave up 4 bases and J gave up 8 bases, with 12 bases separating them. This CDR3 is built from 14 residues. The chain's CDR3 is CASSWGGGDSPLHF. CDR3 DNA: TGTGCCAGCAGTTGGGGGGGTGGGGATTCACCCCTCCACTTT.

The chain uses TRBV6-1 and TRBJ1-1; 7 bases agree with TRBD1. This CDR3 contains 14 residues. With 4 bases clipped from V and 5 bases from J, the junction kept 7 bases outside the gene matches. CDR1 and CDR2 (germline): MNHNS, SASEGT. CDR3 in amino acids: CASSVGRGRTEAFF. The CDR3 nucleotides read TGTGCCAGCAGTGTTGGAAGGGGGCGGACTGAAGCTTTCTTT.

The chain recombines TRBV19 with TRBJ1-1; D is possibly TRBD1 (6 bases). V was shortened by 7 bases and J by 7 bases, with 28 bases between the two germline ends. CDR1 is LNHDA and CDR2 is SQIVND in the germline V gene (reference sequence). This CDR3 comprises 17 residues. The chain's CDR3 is CASILAHREGNGDEAFF. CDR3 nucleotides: TGTGCCAGTATATTGGCCCACAGGGAAGGCAACGGGGATGAAGCTTTCTTT. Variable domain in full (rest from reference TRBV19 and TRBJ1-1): DGGITQSPKYLFRKEGQNVTLSCEQNLNHDAMYWYRQDPGQGLRLIYYSQIVNDFQKGDIAEGYSVSREKKESFPLTVTSAQKNPTAFYLCASILAHREGNGDEAFFGQGTRLTVV.

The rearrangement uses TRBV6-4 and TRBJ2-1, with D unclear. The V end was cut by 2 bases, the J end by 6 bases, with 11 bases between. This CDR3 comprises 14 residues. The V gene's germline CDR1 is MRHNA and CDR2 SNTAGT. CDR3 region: CASSDETGLNEQFF. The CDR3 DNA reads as TGTGCCAGCAGTGACGAGACTGGCCTCAATGAGCAGTTCTTC.

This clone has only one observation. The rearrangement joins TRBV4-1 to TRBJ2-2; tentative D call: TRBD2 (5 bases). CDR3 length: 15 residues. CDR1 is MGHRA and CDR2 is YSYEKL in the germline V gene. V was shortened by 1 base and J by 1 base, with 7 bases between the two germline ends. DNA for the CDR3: TGCGCCAGCAGCCAAGGTGAGGGGAACACCGGGGAGCTGTTTTTT. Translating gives CASSQGEGNTGELFF.

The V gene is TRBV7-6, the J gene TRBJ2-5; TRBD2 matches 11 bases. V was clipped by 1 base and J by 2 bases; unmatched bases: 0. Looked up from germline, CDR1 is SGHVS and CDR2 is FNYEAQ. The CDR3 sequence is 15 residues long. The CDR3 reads CASSLGTSGQETQYF. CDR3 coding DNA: TGTGCCAGCAGCTTAGGGACTAGCGGGCAAGAGACCCAGTACTTC. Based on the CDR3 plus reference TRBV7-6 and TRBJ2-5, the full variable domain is GAGVSQSPRYKVTKRGQDVALRCDPISGHVSLYWYRQALGQGPEFLTYFNYEAQQDKSGLPNDRFSAERPEGSISTLTIQRTEQRDSAMYRCASSLGTSGQETQYFGPGTRLLVL.

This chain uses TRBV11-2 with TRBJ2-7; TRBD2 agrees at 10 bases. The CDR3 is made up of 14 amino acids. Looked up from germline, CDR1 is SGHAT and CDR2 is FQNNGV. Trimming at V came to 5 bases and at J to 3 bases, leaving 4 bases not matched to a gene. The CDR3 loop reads CASSPTSGVYEQYF. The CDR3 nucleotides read TGTGCCAGCAGCCCAACTAGCGGGGTCTACGAGCAGTACTTC.

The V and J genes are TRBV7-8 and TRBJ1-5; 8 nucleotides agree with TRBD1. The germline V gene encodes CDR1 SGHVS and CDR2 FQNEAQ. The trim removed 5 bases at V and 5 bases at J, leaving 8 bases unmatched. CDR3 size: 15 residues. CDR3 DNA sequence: TGTGCCAGCAGCCCCCGCCCGACAGGGGATCAGCCCCAGCATTTT. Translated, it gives CASSPRPTGDQPQHF. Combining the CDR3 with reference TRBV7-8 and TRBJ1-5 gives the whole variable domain GAGVSQSPRYKVAKRGQDVALRCDPISGHVSLFWYQQALGQGPEFLTYFQNEAQLDKSGLPSDRFFAERPEGSVSTLKIQRTQQEDSAVYLCASSPRPTGDQPQHFGDGTRLSIL.

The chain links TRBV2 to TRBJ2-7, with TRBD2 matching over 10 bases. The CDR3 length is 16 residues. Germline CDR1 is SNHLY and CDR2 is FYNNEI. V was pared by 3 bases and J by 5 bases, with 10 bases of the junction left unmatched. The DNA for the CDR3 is TGTGCCAGCAGTGAGGAGCGGGGGGGCCTATTGGACGAGCAGTACTTC. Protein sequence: CASSEERGGLLDEQYF.

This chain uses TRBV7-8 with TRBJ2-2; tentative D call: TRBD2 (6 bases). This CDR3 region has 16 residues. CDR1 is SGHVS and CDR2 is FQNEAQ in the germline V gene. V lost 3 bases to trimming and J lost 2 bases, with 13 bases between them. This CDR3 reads CASSFTGGPNTGELFF. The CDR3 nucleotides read TGTGCCAGCAGCTTCACAGGAGGGCCAAACACCGGGGAGCTGTTTTTT.

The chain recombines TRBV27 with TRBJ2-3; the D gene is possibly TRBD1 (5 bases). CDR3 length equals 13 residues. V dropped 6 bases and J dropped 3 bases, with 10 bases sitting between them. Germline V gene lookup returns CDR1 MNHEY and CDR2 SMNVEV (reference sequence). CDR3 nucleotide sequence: TGTGCCAGCAGCCAGGGTCTTACAGATACGCAGTATTTT. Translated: CASSQGLTDTQYF.

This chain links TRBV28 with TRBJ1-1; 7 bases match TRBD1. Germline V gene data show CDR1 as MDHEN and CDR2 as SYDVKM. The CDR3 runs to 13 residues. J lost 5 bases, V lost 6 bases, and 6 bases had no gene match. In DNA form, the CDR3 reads TGTGCCAGCAGCTACAGGGGAGAAACTGAAGCTTTCTTT. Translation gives CASSYRGETEAFF. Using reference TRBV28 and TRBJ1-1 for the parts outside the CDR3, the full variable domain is DVKVTQSSRYLVKRTGEKVFLECVQDMDHENMFWYRQDPGLGLRLIYFSYDVKMKEKGDIPEGYSVSREKKERFSLILESASTNQTSMYLCASSYRGETEAFFGQGTRLTVV.

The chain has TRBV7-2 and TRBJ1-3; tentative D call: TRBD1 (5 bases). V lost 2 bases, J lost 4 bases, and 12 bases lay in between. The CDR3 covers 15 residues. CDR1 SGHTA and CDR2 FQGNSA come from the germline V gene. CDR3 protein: CASSLSGSLGNTIYF. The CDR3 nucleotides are TGTGCCAGCAGCTTATCAGGGTCGTTGGGAAACACCATATATTTT.

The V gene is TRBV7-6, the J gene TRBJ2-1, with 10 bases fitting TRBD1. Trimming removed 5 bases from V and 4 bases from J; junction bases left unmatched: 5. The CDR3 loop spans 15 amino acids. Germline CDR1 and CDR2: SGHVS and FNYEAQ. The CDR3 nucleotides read TGTGCCAGCAGCCCCGACAGGGGGCTATACAATGAGCAGTTCTTC. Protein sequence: CASSPDRGLYNEQFF.

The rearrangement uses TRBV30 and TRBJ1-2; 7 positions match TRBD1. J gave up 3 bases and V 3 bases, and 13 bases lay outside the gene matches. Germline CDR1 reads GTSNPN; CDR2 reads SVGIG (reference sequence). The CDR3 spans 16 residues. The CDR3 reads CAWSQIPDRAHYGYTF. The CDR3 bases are TGTGCCTGGAGCCAGATTCCCGACAGGGCTCACTATGGCTACACCTTC.

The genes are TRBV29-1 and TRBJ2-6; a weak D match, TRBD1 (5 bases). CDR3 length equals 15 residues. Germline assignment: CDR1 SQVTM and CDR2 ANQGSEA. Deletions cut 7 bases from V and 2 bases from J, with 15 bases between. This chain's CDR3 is CSARRGDAGANVLTF. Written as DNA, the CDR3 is TGCAGCGCCCGAAGGGGTGACGCTGGGGCCAACGTCCTGACTTTC.

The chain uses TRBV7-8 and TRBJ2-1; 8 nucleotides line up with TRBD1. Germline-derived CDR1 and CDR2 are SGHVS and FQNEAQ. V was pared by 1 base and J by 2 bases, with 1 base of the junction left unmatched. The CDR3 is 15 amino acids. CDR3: CASSLGQGPYNEQFF. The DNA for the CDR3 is TGTGCCAGCAGCTTAGGACAGGGGCCCTACAATGAGCAGTTCTTC.

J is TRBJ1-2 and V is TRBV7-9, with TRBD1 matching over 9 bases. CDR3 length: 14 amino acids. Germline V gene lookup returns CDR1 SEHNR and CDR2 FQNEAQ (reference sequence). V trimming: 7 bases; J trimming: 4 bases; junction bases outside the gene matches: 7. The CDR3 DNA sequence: TGTGCCAGCAACACGGGACAGGGCGTCTATGGCTACACCTTC. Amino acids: CASNTGQGVYGYTF.

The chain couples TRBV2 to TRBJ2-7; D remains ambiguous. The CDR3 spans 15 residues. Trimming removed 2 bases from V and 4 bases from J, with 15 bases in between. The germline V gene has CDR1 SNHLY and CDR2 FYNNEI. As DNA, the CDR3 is TGTGCCAGCAGTGAATCGGGTTCCGCCCCATACGAGCAGTACTTC. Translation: CASSESGSAPYEQYF.

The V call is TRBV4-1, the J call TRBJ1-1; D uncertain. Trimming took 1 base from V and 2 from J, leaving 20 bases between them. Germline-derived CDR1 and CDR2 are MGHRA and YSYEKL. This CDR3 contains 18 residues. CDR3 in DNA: TGCGCCAGCAGCCAAGGGTGGGCAGTCACTGCCCTTAACACTGAAGCTTTCTTT. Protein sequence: CASSQGWAVTALNTEAFF.

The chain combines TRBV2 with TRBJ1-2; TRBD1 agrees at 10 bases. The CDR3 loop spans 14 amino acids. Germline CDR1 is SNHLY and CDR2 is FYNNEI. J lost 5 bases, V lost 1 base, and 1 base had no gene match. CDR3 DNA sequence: TGTGCCAGCAGTGAAGGGGACAGGGGTTATGGCTACACCTTC. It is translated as CASSEGDRGYGYTF.

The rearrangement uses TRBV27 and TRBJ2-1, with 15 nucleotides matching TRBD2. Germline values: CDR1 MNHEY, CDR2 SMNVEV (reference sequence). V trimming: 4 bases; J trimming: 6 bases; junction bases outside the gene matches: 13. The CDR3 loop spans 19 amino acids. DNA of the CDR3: TGTGCCAGCAGTTCCCATTTAGGACTAGCGGGGGGGCCTGGCAATGAGCAGTTCTTC. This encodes CASSSHLGLAGGPGNEQFF.